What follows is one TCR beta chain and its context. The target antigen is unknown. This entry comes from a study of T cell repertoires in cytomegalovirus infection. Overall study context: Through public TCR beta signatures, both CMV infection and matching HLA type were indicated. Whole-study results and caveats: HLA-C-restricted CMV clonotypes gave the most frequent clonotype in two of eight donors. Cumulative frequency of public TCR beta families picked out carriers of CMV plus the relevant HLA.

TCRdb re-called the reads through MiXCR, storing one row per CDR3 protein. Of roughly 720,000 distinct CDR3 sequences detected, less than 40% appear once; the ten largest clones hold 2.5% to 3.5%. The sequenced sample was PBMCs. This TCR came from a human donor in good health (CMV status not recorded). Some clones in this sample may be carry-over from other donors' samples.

The CDR3 DNA reads as TGTGCCTGGAGTGTACTAAGGCGGGAGCAGTTCTTC. Its translation: CAWSVLRREQFF. The V call is TRBV30, the J call TRBJ2-1, with D unclear. The germline CDR1 and CDR2 sequences are GTSNPN and SVGIG (reference sequence). V was trimmed by 0 bases and J by 10 bases, leaving 10 bases between them. The CDR3 extends over 12 amino acids.